The clone carrying this T cell receptor (beta chain) was detected many times. Its antigen remains unknown. Germline is not matched at one junction end, which may reflect a read error. CDR1 is SGHRS and CDR2 is YFSETQ in the germline V gene. The CDR3 is 12 amino acids. This sample was taken from a study of identical twins. Study-level points and caveats: Researchers caution that invariant MAIT and iNKT cells could partly confound zero-insertion analyses.

Template switching, a step in the protocol, added a universal primer site, and cDNA carried unique molecular identifiers. In TCRdb, the 5' RACE reads were re-called with MiXCR into one record per CDR3 protein. The top ten hold less than 15% of the sample, which has 600,000 to 850,000 distinct CDR3 sequences, around a sixth seen once. Separately, the same data were catalogued under a study of T cells expressing NK-cell markers. From that report: Investigators obtained TCR beta repertoires from sorted CD3+CD56+NKG2C+, CD3+CD56+NKG2C- and CD3+CD56-NKG2C+ T cells. HCMV seropositivity characterized seven of the eight sequenced donors, and seronegativity one.

J is TRBJ1-1 and V is TRBV5-1; the match to TRBD1 covers 7 bases. This receptor was obtained from a woman younger than 35 in good health. Specimen: PBMCs. CDR3 DNA: TGTGCCAGCAGCTTAGAAGGGGGCGAGGCTTTCTTT. Translation: CASSLEGGEAFF.